The clone carrying this T cell receptor (beta chain) turned up a few times. This sample was included in a study of OX40 agonist ivuxolimab in advanced cancers. Assay used: immunoSEQ multiplex PCR; TCRdb lists only in-frame clones, some missing. The repertoire consists of 90,000 to 120,000 clones, with roughly 90% occurring once and the leading ten covering roughly 1.3%. V lost 5 bases and J lost 6; bases outside the gene matches: 13. Per the germline V gene, CDR1 is WNHNN and CDR2 is SYGVQD (reference sequence). This CDR3 is built from 15 residues. The clonotype originates from an adult with an advanced solid tumor such as melanoma, head and neck, liver or kidney cancer. The chain uses TRBV10-1 and TRBJ2-7; TRBD2 matches 7 bases. This specimen consisted of CD4+ or CD8+ T cells sorted from blood, obtained in a trial of the OX40 agonist ivuxolimab. The CDR3 is CASSLSSGYLREQYF. The CDR3 nucleotides are TGCGCCAGCAGTCTTTCTAGCGGCTATCTACGCGAGCAGTACTTC.